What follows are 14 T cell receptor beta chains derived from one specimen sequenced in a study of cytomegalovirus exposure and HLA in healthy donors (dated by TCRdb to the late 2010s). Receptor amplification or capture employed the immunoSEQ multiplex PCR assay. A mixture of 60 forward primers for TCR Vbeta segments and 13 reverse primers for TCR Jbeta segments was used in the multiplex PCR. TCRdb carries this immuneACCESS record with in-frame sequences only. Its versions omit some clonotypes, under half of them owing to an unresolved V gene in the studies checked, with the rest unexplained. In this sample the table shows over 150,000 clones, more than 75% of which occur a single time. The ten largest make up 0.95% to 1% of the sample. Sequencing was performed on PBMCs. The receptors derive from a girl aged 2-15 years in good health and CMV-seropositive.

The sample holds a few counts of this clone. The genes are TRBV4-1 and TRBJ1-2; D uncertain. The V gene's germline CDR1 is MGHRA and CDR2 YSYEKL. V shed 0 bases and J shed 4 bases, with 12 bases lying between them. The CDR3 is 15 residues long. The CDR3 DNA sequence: TGCGCCAGCAGCCAAGAAATGGGTCGGAGCTATGGCTACACCTTC. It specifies CASSQEMGRSYGYTF.

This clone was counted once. Here the CDR3 DNA reads TGCAGCGTTGAAGGTTCTTGGGAGTTAAACCAAGAGACCCAGTACTTC. Translated, it gives CSVEGSWELNQETQYF. The V gene is TRBV29-1, the J gene TRBJ2-5; perhaps TRBD2 as D (5 bases). Germline V gene lookup returns CDR1 SQVTM and CDR2 ANQGSEA. The germline V and J ends were trimmed by 1 base and 0 bases, with 15 bases remaining between them. CDR3 length: 16 residues.

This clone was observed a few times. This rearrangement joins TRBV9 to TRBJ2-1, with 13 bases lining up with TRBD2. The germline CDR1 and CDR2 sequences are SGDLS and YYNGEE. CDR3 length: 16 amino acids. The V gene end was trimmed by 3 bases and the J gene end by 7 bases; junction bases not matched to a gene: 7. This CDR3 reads CASSERGLAGRNEQFF. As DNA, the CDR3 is TGTGCCAGCAGCGAAAGGGGACTAGCGGGGCGGAATGAGCAGTTCTTC.

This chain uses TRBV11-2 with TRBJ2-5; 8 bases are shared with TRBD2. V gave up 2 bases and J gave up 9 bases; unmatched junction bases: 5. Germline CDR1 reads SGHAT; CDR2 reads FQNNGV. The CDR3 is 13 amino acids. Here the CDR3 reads CASSLFSGGAQYF. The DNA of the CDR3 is TGTGCCAGCAGCTTATTCTCCGGGGGGGCCCAGTACTTC.

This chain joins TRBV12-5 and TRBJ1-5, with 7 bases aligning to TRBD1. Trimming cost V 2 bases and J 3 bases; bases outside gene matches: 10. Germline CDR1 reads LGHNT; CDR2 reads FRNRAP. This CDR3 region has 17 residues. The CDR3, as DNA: TGTGCTAGTGGTTTGAATACCGGGACAGAACTCAATCAGCCCCAGCATTTT. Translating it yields CASGLNTGTELNQPQHF.

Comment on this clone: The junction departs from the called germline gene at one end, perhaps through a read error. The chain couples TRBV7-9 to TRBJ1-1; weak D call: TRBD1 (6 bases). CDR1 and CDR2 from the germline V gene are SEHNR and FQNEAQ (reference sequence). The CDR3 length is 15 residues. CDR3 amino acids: CSSSFPTGLDTEAFF. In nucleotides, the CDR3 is TGTTCCAGCAGCTTCCCGACAGGTCTGGACACTGAAGCTTTCTTT.

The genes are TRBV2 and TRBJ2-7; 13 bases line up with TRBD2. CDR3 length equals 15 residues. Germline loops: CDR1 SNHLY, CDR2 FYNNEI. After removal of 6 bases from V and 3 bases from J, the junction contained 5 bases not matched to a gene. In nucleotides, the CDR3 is TGTGCCAGCAGGCCCGGACTAGCGGGAGTCTACGAGCAGTACTTC. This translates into CASRPGLAGVYEQYF.

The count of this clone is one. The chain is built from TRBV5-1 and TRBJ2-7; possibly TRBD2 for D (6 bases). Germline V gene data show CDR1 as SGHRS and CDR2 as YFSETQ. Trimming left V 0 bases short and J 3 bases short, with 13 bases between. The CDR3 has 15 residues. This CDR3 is CASSLVGGWVYEQYF. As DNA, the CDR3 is TGCGCCAGCAGCTTGGTTGGGGGGTGGGTCTACGAGCAGTACTTC. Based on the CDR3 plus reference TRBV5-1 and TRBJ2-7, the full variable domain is KAGVTQTPRYLIKTRGQQVTLSCSPISGHRSVSWYQQTPGQGLQFLFEYFSETQRNKGNFPGRFSGRQFSNSRSEMNVSTLELGDSALYLCASSLVGGWVYEQYFGPGTRLTVT.

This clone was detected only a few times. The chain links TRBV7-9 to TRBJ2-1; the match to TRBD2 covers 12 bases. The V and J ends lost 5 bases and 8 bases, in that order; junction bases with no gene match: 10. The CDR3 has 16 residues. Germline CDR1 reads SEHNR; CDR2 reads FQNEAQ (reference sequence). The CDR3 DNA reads TGTGCCAGCAGCCCGTTGACTAGCGGGAGAGTCCATGAGCAGTTCTTC. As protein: CASSPLTSGRVHEQFF. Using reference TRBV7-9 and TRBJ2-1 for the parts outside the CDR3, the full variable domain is DTGVSQNPRHKITKRGQNVTFRCDPISEHNRLYWYRQTLGQGPEFLTYFQNEAQLEKSRLLSDRFSAERPKGSFSTLEIQRTEQGDSAMYLCASSPLTSGRVHEQFFGPGTRLTVL.

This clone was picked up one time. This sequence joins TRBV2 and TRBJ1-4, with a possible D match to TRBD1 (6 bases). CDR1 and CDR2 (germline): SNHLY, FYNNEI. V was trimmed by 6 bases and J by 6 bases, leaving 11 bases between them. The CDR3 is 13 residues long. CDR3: CASRGDNYEKLFF. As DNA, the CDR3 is TGTGCCAGCAGGGGGGACAATTATGAAAAACTGTTTTTT.

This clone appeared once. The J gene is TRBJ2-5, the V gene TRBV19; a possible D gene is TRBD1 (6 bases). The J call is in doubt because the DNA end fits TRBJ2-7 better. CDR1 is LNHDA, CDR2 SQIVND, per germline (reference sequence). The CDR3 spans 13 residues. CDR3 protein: CASSLDARGEQYF. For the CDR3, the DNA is TGTGCCAGTAGTCTTGATGCCAGGGGCGAGCAGTACTTC.

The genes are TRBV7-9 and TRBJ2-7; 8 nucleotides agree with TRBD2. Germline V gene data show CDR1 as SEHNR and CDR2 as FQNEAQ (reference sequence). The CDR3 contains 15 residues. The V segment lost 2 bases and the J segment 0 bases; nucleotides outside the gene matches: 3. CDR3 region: CASSLSSGNSYEQYF. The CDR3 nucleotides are TGTGCCAGCAGCTTAAGTAGCGGGAACTCCTACGAGCAGTACTTC.

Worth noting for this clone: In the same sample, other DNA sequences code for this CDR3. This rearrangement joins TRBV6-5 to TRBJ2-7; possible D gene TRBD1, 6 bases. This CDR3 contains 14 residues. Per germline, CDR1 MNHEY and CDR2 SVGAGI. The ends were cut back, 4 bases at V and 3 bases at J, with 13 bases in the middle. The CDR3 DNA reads TGTGCCAGCAGTTCACAGGGTGAGGGCTACGAGCAGTACTTC. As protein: CASSSQGEGYEQYF.

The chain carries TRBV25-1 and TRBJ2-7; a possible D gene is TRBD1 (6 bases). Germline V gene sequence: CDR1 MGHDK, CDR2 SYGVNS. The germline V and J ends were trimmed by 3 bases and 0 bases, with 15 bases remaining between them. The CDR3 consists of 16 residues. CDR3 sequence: CASSEGASGASYEQYF. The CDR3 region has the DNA TGTGCCAGCAGTGAGGGGGCCTCCGGGGCCTCCTACGAGCAGTACTTC.